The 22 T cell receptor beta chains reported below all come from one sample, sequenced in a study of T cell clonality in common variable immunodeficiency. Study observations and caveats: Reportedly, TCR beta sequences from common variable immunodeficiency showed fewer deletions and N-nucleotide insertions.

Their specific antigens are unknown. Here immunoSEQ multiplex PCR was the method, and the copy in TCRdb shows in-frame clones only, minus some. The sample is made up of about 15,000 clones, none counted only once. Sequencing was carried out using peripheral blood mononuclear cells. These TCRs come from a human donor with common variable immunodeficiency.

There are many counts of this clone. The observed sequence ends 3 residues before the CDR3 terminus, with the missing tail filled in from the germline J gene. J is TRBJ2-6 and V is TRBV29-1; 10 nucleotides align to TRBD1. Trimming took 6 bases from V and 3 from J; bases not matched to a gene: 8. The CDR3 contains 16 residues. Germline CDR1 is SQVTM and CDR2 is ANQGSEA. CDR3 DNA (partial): TGCAGCGTCTTCGGGACAGGGGTTAGTGGGGCCAACGTC. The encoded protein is CSVFGTGVSGANV. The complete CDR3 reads CSVFGTGVSGANVLTF.

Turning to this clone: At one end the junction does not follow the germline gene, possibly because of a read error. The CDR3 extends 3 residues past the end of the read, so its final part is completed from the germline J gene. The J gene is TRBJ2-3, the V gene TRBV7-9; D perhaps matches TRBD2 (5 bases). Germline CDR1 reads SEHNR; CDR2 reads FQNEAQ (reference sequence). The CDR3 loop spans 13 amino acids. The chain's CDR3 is CSSSFTGTDTQYF. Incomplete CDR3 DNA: TGTTCCAGCAGCTTCACGGGGACAGATACG. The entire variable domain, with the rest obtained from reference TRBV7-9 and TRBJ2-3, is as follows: DTGVSQNPRHKITKRGQNVTFRCDPISEHNRLYWYRQTLGQGPEFLTYFQNEAQLEKSRLLSDRFSAERPKGSFSTLEIQRTEQGDSAMYLCSSSFTGTDTQYFGPGTRLTVL.

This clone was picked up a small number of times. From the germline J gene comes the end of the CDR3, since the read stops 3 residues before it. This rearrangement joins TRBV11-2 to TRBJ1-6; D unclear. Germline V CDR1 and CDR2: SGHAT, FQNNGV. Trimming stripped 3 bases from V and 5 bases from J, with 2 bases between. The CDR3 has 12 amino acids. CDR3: CASSFNNSPLHF. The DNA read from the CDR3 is TGTGCCAGCAGCTTTAATAATTCACCC.

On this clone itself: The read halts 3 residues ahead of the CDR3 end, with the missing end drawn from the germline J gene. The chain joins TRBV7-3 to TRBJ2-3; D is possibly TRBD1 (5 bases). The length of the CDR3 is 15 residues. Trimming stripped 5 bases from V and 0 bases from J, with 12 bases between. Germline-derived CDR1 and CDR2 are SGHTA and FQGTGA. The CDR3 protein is CASSPTGHSTDTQYF. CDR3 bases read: TGTGCCAGCAGCCCAACAGGACATAGCACAGATACG. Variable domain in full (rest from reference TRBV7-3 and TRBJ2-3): GAGVSQTPSNKVTEKGKYVELRCDPISGHTALYWYRQSLGQGPEFLIYFQGTGAADDSGLPNDRFFAVRPEGSVSTLKIQRTERGDSAVYLCASSPTGHSTDTQYFGPGTRLTVL.

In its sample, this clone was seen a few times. The DNA read from the CDR3 is TGTGCCAGCTCACCACCGCAGAGCACCGGGGAG. Translated: CASSPPQSTGE. The full CDR3 protein reads CASSPPQSTGELFF. The rearrangement joins TRBV18 to TRBJ2-2, with no clear D. The missing CDR3 end, 3 residues past where the read stops, is filled in from the germline J gene. V was cut by 0 bases and J by 4 bases, with 6 bases left in between. CDR3 length equals 14 residues. Germline V gene lookup returns CDR1 KGHSH and CDR2 LQKENI.

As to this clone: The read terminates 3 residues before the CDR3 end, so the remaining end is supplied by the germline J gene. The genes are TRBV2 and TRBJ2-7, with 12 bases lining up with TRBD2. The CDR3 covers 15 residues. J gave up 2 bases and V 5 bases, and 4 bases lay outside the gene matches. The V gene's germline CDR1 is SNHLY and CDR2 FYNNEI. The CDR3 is CASSLGLAGTYEQYF. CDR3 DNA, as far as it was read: TGTGCCAGCAGTCTTGGACTAGCGGGGACCTACGAG.

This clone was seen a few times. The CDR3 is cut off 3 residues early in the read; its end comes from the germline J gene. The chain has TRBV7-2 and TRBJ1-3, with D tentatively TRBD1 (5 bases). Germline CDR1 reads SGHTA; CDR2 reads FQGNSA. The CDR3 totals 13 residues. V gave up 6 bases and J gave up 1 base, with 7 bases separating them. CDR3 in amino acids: CASRKGSGNTIYF. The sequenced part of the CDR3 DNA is TGTGCCAGCAGAAAGGGGTCTGGAAACACC. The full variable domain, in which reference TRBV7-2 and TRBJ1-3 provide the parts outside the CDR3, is GAGVSQSPSNKVTEKGKDVELRCDPISGHTALYWYRQSLGQGLEFLIYFQGNSAPDKSGLPSDRFSAERTGGSVSTLTIQRTQQEDSAVYLCASRKGSGNTIYFGEGSWLTVV.

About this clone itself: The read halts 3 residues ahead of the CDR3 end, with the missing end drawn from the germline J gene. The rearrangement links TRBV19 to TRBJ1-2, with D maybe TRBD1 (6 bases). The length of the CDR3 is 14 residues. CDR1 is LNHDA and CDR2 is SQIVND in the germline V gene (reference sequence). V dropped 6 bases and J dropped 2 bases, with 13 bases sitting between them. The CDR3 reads CASSIGRGNYGYTF. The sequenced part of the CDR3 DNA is TGTGCCAGTAGCATCGGGAGGGGGAACTATGGC.

CDR3 DNA, as far as it was read: TGTGCCAGCAGCTTAGTGGCGGGGGGGCTCGAG. Residues: CASSLVAGGLE. The entire CDR3 protein reads CASSLVAGGLEQYF. V gene TRBV7-2 combines with J gene TRBJ2-7; 9 nucleotides match TRBD2. Read coverage stops 3 residues before the CDR3 terminus; the germline J gene supplies the remainder. Germline trimming cut 1 base from V and 6 bases from J; bases unmatched to any gene: 4. The germline V gene encodes CDR1 SGHTA and CDR2 FQGNSA. There are 14 residues in the CDR3.

The sequenced part of the CDR3 DNA is TGTGCCAGTAGTATAAAAGGGGGCAAGGATTCACCC. It translates to CASSIKGGKDSP. The CDR3 in its entirety is CASSIKGGKDSPLHF. The chain employs TRBV19 and TRBJ1-6, with TRBD1 matching over 7 bases. From the germline J gene comes the end of the CDR3, since the read stops 3 residues before it. Germline CDR1 is LNHDA and CDR2 is SQIVND (reference sequence). The CDR3 runs to 15 residues. V was clipped by 2 bases and J by 8 bases; unmatched bases: 6.

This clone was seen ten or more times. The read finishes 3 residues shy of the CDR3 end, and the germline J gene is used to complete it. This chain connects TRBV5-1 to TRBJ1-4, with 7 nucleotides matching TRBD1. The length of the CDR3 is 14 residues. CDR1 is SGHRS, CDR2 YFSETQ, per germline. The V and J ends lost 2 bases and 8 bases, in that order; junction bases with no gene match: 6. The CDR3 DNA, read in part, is TGCGCCAGCAGCTTCGACAGGGAAAGCGAAAAA. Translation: CASSFDRESEK. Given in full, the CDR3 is CASSFDRESEKLFF.

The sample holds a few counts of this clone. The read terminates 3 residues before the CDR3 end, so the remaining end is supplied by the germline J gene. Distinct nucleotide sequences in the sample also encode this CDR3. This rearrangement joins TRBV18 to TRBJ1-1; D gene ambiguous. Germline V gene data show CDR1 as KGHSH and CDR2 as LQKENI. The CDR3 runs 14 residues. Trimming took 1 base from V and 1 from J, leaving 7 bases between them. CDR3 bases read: TGTGCCAGCTCACCACAGGGCTGGAACACTGAA. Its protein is CASSPQGWNTE. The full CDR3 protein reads CASSPQGWNTEAFF.

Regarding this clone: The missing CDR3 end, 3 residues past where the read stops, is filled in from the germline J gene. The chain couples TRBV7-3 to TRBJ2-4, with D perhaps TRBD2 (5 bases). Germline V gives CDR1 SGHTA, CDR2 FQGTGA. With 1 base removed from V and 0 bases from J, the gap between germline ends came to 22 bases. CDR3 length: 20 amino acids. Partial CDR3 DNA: TGTGCCAGCAGCTTAATCGACCGGGGTCACTTAGACACAGCCAAAAACATT. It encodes CASSLIDRGHLDTAKNI. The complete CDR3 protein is CASSLIDRGHLDTAKNIQYF. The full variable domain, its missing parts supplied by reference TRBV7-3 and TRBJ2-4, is GAGVSQTPSNKVTEKGKYVELRCDPISGHTALYWYRQSLGQGPEFLIYFQGTGAADDSGLPNDRFFAVRPEGSVSTLKIQRTERGDSAVYLCASSLIDRGHLDTAKNIQYFGAGTRLSVL.

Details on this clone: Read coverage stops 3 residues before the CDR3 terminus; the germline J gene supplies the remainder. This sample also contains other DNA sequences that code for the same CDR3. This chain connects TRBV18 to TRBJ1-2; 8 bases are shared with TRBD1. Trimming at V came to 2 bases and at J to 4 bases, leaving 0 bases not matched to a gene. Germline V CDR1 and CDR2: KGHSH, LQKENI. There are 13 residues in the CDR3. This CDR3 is CASSPDRGYGYTF. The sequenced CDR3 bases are TGTGCCAGCTCACCAGACAGGGGCTATGGC.

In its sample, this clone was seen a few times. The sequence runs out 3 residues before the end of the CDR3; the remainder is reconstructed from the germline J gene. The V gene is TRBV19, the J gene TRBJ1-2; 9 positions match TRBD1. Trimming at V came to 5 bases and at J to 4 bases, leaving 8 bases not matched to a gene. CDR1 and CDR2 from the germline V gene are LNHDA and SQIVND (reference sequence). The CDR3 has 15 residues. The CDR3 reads CASSGPGTGTYGYTF. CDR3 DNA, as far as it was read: TGTGCCAGTAGTGGGCCCGGGACAGGGACCTATGGC.

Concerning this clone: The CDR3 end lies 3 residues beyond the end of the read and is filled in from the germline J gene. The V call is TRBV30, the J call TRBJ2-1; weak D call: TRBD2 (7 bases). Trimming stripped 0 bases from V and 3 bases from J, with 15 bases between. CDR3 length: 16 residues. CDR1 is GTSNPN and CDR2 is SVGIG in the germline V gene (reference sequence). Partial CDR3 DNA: TGTGCCTGGAGTGTAATGGGGGGGGGCGTCTACAATGAG. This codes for CAWSVMGGGVYNE. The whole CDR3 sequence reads CAWSVMGGGVYNEQFF.

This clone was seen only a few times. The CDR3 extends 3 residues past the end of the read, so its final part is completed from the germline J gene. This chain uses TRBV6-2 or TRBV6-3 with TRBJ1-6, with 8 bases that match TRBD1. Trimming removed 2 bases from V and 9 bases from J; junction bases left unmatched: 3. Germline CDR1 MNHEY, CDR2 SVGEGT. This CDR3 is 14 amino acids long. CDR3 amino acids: CASSYAGGGSPLHF. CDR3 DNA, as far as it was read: TGTGCCAGCAGTTACGCAGGGGGCGGTTCACCC.

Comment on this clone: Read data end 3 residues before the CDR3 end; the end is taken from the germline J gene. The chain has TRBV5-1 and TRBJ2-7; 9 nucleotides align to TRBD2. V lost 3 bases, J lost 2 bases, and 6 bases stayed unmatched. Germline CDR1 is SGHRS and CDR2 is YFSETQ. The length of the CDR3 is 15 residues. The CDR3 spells CASSSERGVTYEQYF. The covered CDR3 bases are TGCGCCAGCAGCTCAGAGCGGGGGGTGACCTACGAG.

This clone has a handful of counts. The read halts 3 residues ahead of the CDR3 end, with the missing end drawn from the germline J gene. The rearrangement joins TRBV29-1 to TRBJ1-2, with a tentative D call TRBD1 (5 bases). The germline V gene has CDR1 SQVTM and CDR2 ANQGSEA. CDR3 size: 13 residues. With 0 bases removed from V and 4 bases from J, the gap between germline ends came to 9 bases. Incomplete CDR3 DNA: TGCAGCGTTGAAGAGACAGCGGGCTATGGC. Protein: CSVEETAGYG. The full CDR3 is CSVEETAGYGYTF.

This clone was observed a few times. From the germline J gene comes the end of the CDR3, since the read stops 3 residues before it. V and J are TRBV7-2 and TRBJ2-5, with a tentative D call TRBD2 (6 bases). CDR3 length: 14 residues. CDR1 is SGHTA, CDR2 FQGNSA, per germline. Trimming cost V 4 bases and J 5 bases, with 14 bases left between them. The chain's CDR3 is CASSSNGGRETQYF. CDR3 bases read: TGTGCCAGCAGCTCAAACGGGGGACGGGAGACC.

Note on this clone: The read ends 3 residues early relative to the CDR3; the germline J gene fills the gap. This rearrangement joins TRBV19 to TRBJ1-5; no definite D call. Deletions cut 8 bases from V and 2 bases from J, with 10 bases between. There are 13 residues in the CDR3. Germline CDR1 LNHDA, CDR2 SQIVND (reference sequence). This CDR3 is CASEDGGNQPQHF. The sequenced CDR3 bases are TGTGCCAGTGAGGACGGGGGCAATCAGCCC. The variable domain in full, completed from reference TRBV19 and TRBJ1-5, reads DGGITQSPKYLFRKEGQNVTLSCEQNLNHDAMYWYRQDPGQGLRLIYYSQIVNDFQKGDIAEGYSVSREKKESFPLTVTSAQKNPTAFYLCASEDGGNQPQHFGDGTRLSIL.

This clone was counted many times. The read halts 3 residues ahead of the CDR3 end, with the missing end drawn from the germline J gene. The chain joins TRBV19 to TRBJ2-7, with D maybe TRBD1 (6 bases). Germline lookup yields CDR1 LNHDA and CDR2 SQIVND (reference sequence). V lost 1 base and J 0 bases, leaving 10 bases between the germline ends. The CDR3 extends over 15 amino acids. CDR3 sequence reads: CASSIGQVSSYEQYF. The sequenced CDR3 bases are TGTGCCAGTAGTATAGGACAGGTGAGCTCCTACGAG.